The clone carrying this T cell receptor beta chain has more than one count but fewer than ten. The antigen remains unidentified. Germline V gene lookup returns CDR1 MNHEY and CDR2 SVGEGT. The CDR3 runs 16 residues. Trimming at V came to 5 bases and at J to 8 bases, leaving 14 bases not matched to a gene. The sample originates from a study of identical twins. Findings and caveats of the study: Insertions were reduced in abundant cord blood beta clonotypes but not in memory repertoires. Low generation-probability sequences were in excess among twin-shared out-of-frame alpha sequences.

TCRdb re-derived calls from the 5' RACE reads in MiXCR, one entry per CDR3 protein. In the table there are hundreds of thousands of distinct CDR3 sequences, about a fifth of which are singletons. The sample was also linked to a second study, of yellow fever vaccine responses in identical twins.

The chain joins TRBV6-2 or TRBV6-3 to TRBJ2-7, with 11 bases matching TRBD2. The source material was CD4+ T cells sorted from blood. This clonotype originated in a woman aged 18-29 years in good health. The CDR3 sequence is CASSTQPLRLAGKQYF. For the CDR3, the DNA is TGTGCCAGCAGTACCCAACCCCTACGACTAGCGGGGAAGCAGTACTTC.